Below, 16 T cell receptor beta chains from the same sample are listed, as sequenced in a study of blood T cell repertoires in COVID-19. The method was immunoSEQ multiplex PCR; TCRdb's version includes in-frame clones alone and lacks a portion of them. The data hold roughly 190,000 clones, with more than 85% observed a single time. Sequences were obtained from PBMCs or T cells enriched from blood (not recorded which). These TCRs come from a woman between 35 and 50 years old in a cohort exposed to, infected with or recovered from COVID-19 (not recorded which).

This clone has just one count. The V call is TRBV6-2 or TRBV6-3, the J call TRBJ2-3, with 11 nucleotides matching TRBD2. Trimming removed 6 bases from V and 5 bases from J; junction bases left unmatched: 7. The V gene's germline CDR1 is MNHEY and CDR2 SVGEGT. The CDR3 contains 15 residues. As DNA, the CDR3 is TGTGCCAGCAGCCCCAGTCTAGCGGGGGGAGATACGCAGTATTTT. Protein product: CASSPSLAGGDTQYF.

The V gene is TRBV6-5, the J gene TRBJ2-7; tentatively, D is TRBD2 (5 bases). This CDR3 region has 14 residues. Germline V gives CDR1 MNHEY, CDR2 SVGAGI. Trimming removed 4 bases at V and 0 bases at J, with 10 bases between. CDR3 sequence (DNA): TGTGCCAGCAGTTCAGCTAGCCGCTCCTACGAGCAGTACTTC. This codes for CASSSASRSYEQYF.

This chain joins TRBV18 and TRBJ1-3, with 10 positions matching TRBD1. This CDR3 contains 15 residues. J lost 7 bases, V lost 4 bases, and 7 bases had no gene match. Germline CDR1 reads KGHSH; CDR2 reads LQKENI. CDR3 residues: CASSLGQGGTNTIYF. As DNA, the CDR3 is TGTGCCAGCTCACTTGGACAGGGGGGTACGAACACCATATATTTT.

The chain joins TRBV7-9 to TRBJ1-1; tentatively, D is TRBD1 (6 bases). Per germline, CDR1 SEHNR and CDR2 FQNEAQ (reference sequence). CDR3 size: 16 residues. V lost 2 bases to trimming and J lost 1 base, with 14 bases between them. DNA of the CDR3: TGTGCCAGCAGCTTAACACCCACAGGGAGGAACACTGAAGCTTTCTTT. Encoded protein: CASSLTPTGRNTEAFF.

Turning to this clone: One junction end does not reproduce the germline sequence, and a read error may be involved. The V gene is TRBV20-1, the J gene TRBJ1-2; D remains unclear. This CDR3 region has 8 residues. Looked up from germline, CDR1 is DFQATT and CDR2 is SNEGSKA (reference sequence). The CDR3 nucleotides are TGCAGTGCTAGAGATCAACACTTC. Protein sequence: CSARDQHF.

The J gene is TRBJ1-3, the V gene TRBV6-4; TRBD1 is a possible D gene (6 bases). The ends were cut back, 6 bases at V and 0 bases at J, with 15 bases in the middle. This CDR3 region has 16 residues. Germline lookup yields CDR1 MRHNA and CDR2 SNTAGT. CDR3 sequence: CASSVSQGRSGNTIYF. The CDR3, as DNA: TGTGCCAGCAGCGTCTCACAGGGCCGCTCTGGAAACACCATATATTTT.

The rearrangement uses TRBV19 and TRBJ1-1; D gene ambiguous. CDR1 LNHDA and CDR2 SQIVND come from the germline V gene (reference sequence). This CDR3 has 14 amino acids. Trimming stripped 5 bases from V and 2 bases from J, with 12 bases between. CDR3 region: CASSAYGFNTEAFF. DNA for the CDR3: TGTGCCAGTAGTGCGTATGGTTTCAACACTGAAGCTTTCTTT. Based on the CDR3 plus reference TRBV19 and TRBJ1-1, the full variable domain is DGGITQSPKYLFRKEGQNVTLSCEQNLNHDAMYWYRQDPGQGLRLIYYSQIVNDFQKGDIAEGYSVSREKKESFPLTVTSAQKNPTAFYLCASSAYGFNTEAFFGQGTRLTVV.

The CDR3, as DNA: TGTGCCAGCAGTGGGACTGTAGCGGCCGAAAAACTGTTTTTT. Protein: CASSGTVAAEKLFF. The rearrangement joins TRBV2 to TRBJ1-4; D not resolved. V was pared by 4 bases and J by 8 bases, with 14 bases between. The CDR3 is 14 amino acids. In germline, CDR1 is SNHLY, CDR2 FYNNEI.

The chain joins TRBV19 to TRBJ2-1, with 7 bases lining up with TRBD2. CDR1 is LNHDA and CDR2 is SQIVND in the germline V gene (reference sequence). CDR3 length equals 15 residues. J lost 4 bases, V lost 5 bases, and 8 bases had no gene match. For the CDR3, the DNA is TGTGCCAGTAGTGCCGACAGAGCGGGGTACAATGAGCAGTTCTTC. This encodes CASSADRAGYNEQFF.

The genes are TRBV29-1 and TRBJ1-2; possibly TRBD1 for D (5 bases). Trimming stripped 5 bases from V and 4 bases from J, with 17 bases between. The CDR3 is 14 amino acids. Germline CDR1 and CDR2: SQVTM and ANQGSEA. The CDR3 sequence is CSVSSGRAAYGYTF. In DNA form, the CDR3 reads TGCAGCGTTTCATCAGGCAGGGCGGCCTATGGCTACACCTTC.

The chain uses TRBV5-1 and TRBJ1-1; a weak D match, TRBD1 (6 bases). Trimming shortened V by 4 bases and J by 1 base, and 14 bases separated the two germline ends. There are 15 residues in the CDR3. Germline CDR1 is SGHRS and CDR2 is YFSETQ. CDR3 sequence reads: CASSLAGTRNTEAFF. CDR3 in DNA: TGCGCCAGCAGCCTCGCCGGGACAAGGAACACTGAAGCTTTCTTT.

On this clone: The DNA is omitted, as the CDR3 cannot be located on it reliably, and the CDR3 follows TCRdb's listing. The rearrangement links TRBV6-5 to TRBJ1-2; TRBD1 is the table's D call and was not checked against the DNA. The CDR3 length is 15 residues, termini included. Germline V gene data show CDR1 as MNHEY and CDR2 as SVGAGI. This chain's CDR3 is CASSSSTGVNYGYTF.

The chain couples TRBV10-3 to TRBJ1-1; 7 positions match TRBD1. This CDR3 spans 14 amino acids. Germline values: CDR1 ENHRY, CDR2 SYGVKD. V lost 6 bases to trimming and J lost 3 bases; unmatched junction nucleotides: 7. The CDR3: CAISPTGMDTEAFF. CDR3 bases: TGTGCCATCAGCCCGACAGGGATGGACACTGAAGCTTTCTTT.

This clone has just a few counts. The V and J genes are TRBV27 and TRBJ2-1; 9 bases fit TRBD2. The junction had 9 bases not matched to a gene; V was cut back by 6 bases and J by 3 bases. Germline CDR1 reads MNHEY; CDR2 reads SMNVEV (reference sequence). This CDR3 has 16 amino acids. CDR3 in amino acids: CASSQRAGGLYNEQFF. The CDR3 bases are TGTGCCAGCAGCCAAAGAGCGGGGGGTCTCTACAATGAGCAGTTCTTC.

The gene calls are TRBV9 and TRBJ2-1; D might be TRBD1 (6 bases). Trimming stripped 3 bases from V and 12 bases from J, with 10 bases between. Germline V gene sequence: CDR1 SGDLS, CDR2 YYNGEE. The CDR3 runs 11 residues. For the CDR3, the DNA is TGTGCCAGCAGCGCAGGGGATGCGCAGTTCTTC. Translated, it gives CASSAGDAQFF.

The CDR3 loop reads CASSILAGMRSYEQYF. Here the CDR3 DNA reads TGTGCCAGTAGTATCCTAGCGGGTATGAGATCCTACGAGCAGTACTTC. The V gene is TRBV19, the J gene TRBJ2-7; 8 nucleotides agree with TRBD2. The CDR3 spans 16 residues. Losses at the gene ends were 3 bases for V and 1 base for J; bases not matched to a gene: 8. The germline CDR1 and CDR2 sequences are LNHDA and SQIVND (reference sequence).